This TCR beta chain appears in the sequencing data of a study of blood T cell repertoires in COVID-19. Study as a whole: Italy, Spain and the United States were the sources of the convalescent and acute COVID-19 samples.

Germline V gene data show CDR1 as DFQATT and CDR2 as SNEGSKA (reference sequence). Between the trimmed V and J ends, which lost 6 bases and 2 bases, there was a span of 8 bases. CDR3 length equals 11 residues. This clone was observed once. TCRdb keeps only in-frame clones here, not all; method: immunoSEQ multiplex PCR. The sample yields approximately 250,000 clones, nearly 85% seen once. Sample: peripheral blood. The chain couples TRBV20-1 to TRBJ2-7; a weak D match, TRBD1 (6 bases). The source of this sequence is a human donor in a cohort sampled during active COVID-19. The CDR3 sequence is CSAGDTYEQYF. The CDR3 bases are TGCAGTGCAGGGGACACCTACGAGCAGTACTTC.